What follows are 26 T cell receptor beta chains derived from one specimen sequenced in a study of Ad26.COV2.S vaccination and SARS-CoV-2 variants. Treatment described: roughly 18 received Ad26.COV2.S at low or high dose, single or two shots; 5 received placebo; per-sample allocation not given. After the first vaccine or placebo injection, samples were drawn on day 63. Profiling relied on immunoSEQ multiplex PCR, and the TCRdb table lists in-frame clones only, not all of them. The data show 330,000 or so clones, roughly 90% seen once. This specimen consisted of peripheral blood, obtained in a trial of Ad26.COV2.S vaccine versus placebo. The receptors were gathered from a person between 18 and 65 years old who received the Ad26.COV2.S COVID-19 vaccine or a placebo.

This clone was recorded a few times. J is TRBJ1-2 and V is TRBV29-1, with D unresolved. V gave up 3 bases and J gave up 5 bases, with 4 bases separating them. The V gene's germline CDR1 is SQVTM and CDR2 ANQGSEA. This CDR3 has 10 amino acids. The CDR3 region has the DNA TGCAGCGTTGAGGAGTATGGCTACACCTTC. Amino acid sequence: CSVEEYGYTF.

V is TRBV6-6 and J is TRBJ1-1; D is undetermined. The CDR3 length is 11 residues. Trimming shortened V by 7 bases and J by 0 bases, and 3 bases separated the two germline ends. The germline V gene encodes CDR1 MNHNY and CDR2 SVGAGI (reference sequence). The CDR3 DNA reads TGTGCCAGCATCATGAACACTGAAGCTTTCTTT. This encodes CASIMNTEAFF.

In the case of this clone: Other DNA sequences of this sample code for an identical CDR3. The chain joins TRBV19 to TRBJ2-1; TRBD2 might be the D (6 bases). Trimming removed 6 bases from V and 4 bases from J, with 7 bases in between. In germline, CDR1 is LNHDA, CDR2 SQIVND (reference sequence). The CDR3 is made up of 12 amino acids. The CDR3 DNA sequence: TGTGCCAGTAGGGGGACTTACAATGAGCAGTTCTTC. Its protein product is CASRGTYNEQFF.

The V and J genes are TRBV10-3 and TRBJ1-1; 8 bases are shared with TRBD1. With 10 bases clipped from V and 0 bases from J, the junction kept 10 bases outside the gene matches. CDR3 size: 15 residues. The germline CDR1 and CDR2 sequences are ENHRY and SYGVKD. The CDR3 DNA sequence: TGTGCCACTTGTCCGGGACAGGTCATGAACACTGAAGCTTTCTTT. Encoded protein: CATCPGQVMNTEAFF.

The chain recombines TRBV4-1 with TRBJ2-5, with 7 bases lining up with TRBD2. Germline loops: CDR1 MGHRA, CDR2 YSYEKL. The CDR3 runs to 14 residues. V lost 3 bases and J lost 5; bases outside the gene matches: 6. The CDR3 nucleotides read TGCGCCAGCAGCCAGATATTGGGAGGGGAGACCCAGTACTTC. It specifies CASSQILGGETQYF.

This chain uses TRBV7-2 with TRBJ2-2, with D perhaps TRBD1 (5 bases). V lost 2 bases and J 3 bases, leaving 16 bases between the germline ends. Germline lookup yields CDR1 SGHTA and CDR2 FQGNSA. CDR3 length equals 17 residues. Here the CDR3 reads CASSLTGTTADTGELFF. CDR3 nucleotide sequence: TGTGCCAGCAGCTTAACCGGTACGACAGCCGACACCGGGGAGCTGTTTTTT.

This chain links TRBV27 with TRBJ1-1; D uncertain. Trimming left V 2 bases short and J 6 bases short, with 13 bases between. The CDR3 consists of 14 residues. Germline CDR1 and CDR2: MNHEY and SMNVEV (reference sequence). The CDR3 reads CASSLQAGYAEAFF. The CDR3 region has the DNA TGTGCCAGCAGTTTACAGGCCGGGTACGCTGAAGCTTTCTTT.

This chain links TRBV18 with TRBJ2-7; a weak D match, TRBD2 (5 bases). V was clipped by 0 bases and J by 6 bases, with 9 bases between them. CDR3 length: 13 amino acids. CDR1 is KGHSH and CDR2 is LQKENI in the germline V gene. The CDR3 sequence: CASSPPYGGEQYV. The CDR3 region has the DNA TGTGCCAGCTCACCACCGTATGGAGGCGAGCAGTACGTC.

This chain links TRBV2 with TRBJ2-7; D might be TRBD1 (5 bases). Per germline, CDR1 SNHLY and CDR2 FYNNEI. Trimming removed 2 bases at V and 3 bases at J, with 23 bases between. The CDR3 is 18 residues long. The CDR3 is CASSERPLGFRALYEQYV. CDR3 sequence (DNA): TGTGCCAGCAGTGAAAGGCCTTTAGGTTTCAGGGCTCTCTACGAGCAGTACGTC.

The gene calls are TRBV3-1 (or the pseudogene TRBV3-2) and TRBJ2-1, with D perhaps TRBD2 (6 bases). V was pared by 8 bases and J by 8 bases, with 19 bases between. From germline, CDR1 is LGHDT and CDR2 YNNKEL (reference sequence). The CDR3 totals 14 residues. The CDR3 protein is CASRRDFSTDEQFF. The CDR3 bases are TGTGCCAGCCGACGGGACTTCTCCACTGATGAGCAGTTCTTC.

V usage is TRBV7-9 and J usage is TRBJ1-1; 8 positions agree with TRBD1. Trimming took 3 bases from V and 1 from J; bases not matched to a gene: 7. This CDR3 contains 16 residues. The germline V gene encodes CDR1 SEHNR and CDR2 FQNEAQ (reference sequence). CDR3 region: CASSFATGEKNTEAFF. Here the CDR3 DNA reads TGTGCCAGCAGCTTTGCGACAGGGGAAAAGAACACTGAAGCTTTCTTT.

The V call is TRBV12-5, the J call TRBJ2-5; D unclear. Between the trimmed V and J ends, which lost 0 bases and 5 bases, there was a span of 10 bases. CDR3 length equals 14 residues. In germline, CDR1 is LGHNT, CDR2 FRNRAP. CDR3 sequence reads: CASGLVLGRETQYF. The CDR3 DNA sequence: TGTGCTAGTGGTTTGGTACTCGGTAGGGAGACCCAGTACTTC.

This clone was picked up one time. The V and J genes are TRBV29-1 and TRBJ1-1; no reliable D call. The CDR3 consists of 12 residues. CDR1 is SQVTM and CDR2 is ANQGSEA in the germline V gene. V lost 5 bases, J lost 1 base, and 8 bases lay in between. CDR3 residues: CSVWTGNTEAFF. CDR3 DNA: TGCAGCGTTTGGACGGGGAACACTGAAGCTTTCTTT.

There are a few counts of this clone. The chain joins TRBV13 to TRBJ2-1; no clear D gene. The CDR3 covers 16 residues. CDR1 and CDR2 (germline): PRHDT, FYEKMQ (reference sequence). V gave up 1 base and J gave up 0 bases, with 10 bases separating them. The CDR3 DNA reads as TGTGCCAGCAGCTTAGAGGCCACTGACTCCTACAATGAGCAGTTCTTC. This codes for CASSLEATDSYNEQFF.

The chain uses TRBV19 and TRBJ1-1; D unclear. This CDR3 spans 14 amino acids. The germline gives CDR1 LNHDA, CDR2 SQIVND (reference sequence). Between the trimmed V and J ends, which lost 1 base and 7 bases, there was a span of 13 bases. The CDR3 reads CASSIGSSRNEAFF. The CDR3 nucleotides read TGTGCCAGTAGTATAGGGAGTTCGCGGAATGAAGCTTTCTTT.

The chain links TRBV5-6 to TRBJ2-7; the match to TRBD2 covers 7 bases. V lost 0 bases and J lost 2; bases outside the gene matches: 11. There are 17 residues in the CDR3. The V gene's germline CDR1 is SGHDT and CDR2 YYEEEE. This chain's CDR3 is CASSLGFDGGGTYEQYF. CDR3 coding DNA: TGTGCCAGCAGCTTGGGATTTGACGGGGGAGGGACCTACGAGCAGTACTTC. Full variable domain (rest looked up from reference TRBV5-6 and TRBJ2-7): DAGVTQSPTHLIKTRGQQVTLRCSPKSGHDTVSWYQQALGQGPQFIFQYYEEEERQRGNFPDRFSGHQFPNYSSELNVNALLLGDSALYLCASSLGFDGGGTYEQYFGPGTRLTVT.

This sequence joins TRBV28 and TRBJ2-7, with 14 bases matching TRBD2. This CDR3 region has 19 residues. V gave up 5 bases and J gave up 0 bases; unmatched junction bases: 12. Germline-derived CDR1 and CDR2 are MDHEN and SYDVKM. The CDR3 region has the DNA TGTGCCAGCAGTCTCGGACTAGCGGGAGGTCCCCTCCTCTCCTACGAGCAGTACGTC. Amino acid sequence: CASSLGLAGGPLLSYEQYV.

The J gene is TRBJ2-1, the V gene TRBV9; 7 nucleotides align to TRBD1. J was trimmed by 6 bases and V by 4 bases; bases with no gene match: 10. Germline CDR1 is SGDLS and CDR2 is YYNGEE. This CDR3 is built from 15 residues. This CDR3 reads CASSTSGTVSNEQFF. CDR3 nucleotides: TGTGCCAGCAGCACCTCCGGGACAGTGTCCAATGAGCAGTTCTTC.

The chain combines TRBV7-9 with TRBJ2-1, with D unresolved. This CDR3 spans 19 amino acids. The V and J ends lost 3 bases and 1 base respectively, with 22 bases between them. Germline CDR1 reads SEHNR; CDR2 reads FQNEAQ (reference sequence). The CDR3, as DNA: TGTGCCAGCAGCTTCCTAAAGTTCTCGGACCGAACTTCCTACAATGAGCAGTTCTTC. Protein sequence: CASSFLKFSDRTSYNEQFF.

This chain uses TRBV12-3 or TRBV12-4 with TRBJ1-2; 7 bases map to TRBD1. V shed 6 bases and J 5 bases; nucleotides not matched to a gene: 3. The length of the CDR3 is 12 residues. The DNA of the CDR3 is TGTGCCAGCAGCTCGACAGGGTATGGCTACACCTTC. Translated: CASSSTGYGYTF.

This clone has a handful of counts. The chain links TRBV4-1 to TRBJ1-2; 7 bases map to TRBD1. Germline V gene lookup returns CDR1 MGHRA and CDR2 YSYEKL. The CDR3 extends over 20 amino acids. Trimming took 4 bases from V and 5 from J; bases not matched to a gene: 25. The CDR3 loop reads CASSLGQVSGPTLKTYGYTF. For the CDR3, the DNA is TGCGCCAGCAGCCTAGGACAGGTCTCCGGCCCTACCCTCAAAACTTATGGCTACACCTTC.

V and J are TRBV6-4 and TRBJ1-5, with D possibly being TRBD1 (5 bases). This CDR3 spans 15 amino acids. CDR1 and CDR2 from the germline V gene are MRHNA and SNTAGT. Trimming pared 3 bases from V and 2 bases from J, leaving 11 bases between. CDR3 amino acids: CASSEEGDGNQPQHF. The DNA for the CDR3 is TGTGCCAGCAGTGAGGAAGGGGATGGCAATCAGCCCCAGCATTTT.

The CDR3 DNA reads TGTGCCAGCAGCTTGGGGCATAACACTGAAGCTTTCTTT. Protein sequence: CASSLGHNTEAFF. The rearrangement links TRBV13 to TRBJ1-1; TRBD1 might be the D (5 bases). This CDR3 has 13 amino acids. V was cut by 3 bases and J by 2 bases, with 7 bases left in between. CDR1 and CDR2 from the germline V gene are PRHDT and FYEKMQ (reference sequence).

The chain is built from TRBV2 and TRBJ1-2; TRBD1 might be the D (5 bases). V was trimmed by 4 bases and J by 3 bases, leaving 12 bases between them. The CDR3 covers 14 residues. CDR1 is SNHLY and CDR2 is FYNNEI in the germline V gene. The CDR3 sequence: CASSGGGGYYGYTF. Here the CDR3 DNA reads TGTGCCAGCAGTGGGGGCGGGGGATACTATGGCTACACCTTC.

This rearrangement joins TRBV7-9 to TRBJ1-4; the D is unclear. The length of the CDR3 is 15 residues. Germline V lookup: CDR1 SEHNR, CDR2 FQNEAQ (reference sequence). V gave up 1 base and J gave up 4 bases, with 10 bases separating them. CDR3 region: CASSLGAQLNEKLFF. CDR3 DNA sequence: TGTGCCAGCAGCTTAGGAGCACAGCTTAATGAAAAACTGTTTTTT.

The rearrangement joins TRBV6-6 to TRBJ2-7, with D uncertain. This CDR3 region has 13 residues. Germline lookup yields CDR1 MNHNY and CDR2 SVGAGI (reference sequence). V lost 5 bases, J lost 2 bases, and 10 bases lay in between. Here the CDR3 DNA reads TGTGCCAGCAGTGGAGATCCTGCCTACGAGCAGTACGTC. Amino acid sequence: CASSGDPAYEQYV.